Described below is a single T cell receptor beta chain sequence and its context. Its cognate antigen has yet to be identified. It has no much larger one-base neighbor in the sample; base qualities were not kept. The CDR1 and CDR2 encoded by the germline V gene are SGDLS and YYNGEE. V is reduced by 0 bases and J by 0 bases, leaving a spacing of 12 bases between them. The CDR3, cysteine through phenylalanine, is 17 amino acids long. Only the CDR3 DNA stays, 51 bases, in frame from base 1. Using the deep immunoSEQ assay, TCR CDR3 regions were amplified from genomic DNA by multiplex PCR. For each cell subset, the extracted genomic DNA was distributed evenly across all wells of several immunoSEQ 96-well plates, and each plate served as one replicate. For sorted subsets, roughly 0.2 ug genomic DNA, equal to 30,000 or so T cell genomes, was loaded into each replicate PCR. Purified libraries were quantified with a Qubit 3.0 fluorometer, sized on a Bioanalyzer 2100, and re-quantified with the KAPA Library Quantification kit. A separate single-read 150-cycle Illumina NextSeq 550 flow cell was used to sequence each immunoSEQ 96-well plate. On the authors' methods: Because the immunoSEQ output held only junctional sequences and lacked quality scores, the filtering could not match the filtering applied to full-length reads. Sequences were annotated with PyIR, a Python wrapper for IgBLAST v1.9, using IMGT germline references to assign V/J genes and CDR3. Reads were filtered out if the reads had weak V/J assignments (E-value above 1e-6), no CDR3, stop codons, out-of-frame junctions, or ambiguous translated residues. A V3J clonotype was defined by an identical inferred V gene, J gene, and CDR3 amino acid sequence. The percentage overlap between two repertoires was calculated by dividing the number of shared unique clonotypes by the size of the smaller repertoire. Repertoire richness was assessed with RTK rarefaction, the Chao1 estimator, and Recon v2.1 estimates of unobserved clonotypes. Generation probabilities for all TCRbeta clonotypes obtained by the gDNA method from a handful of donors were computed using OLGA. As stored in TCRdb, this immuneACCESS dataset retains in-frame rearrangements with V and J assigned. A fraction of the clones does not appear; measured against another copy, unresolved V genes explain less than half of the discrepancy, and the remainder lacks a known reason. The V and J calls and the clone size are those of that table, but D and trimming were determined from the DNA. The table for this sample lists approximately 740,000 clones; around 93% of them were counted only once. 20% to 30% of the sample is held by the ten biggest clonotypes.

These data are taken from a study of shared clonotypes between healthy human individuals (dated by TCRdb to 2018 to 2020). Background on the whole study: A couple of women and a few men aged 18 to 49 years were included in the cohort. For each donor, CD4 naive and CD4 memory were each run on three plates, CD8 naive on two plates, and CD8 memory on one plate. Each donor's leukapheresis produced roughly between roughly 0.85 and 9.5 billion PBMCs. To estimate repertoire size and how much clonotype sharing occurs between individuals, the study deeply sequenced the blood TCR repertoires of five healthy adults. Libraries were prepared and TCR repertoires were sequenced by different laboratories using diverse techniques, in order to increase sequencing depth and limit assay-specific biases.

CD8 naive samples were obtained by positive selection for CCR7 among CD45RO-negative cells, yielding a CD45RA+CCR7+ population from which TemRA cells were excluded. The donors were healthy, HIV-negative adults who had no recently reported acute infections or vaccinations. Every donor was a Caucasian adult residing in Nashville, Tennessee, USA. Blood was obtained by leukapheresis, after which PBMCs were separated by Ficoll-Histopaque density gradient centrifugation and cryopreserved in liquid nitrogen vapor phase. Analytical flow cytometry was used to check the purity and quantity of each magnetically sorted T cell population. Genomic DNA was isolated from each sorted fraction and quantified by UV absorbance on a Nanodrop 2000c. Summary of the overall study and its limitations: Incomplete sequencing was indicated by rarefaction of sorted-subset datasets, despite the large sequencing depth. Naive subsets generally had larger estimated clonotype richness than memory subsets. Because the study included only a small number of donors, the genetic and exposure-history diversity represented was limited. When a handful of donors were compared, the shared fraction of clonotypes was about 5% for naive CD4, more than 3% for naive CD8, 2% to 2.5% for memory CD4, and 0.35% to 0.4% for memory CD8. Pairwise subsampling indicated that sequencing depth was expected to affect the degree of clonotype sharing among donors. Higher generation probabilities were observed for clonotypes shared by all four sorted-subset donors than for non-shared clonotypes. Sampling was restricted to blood, and TCR repertoires in tissue are likely to differ from TCR repertoires in blood.

The sequence was collected from a man aged 25 to 45 in good health. The source material was naive CD8+ T cells sorted from blood. Explained via the paper, the cell subset or site label denotes: CD45RA+CCR7+. The sequence joins TRBV9 to TRBJ1-4, with the D gene call left open. The sequenced DNA is TGTGCCAGCAGCGTAGAAAGTACCCGCGCAACTAATGAAAAACTGTTTTTT. It is translated as CASSVESTRATNEKLFF.